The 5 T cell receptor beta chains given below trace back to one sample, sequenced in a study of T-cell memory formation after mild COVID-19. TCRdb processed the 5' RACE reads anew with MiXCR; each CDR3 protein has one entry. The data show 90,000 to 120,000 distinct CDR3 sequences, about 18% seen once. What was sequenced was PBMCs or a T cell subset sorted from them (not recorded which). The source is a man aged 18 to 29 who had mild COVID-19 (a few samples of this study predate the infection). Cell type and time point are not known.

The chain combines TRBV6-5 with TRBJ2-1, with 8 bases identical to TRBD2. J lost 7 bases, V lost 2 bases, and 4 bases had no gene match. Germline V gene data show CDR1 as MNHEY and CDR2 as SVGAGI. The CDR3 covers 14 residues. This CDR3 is CASSYPGGRNEQFF. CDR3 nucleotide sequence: TGTGCCAGCAGTTACCCGGGGGGGCGGAATGAGCAGTTCTTC.

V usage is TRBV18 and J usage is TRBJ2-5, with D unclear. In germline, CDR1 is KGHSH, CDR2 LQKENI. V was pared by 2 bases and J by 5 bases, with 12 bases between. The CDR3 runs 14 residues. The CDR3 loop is CASSPGTPWETQYF. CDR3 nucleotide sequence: TGTGCCAGCTCACCAGGAACTCCTTGGGAGACCCAGTACTTC.

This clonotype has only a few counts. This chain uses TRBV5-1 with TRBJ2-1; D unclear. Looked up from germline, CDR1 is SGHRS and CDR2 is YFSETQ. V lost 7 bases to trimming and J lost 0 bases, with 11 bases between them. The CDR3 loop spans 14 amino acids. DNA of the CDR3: TGCGCCAGCCAAGACCGGAGCTCCTACAATGAGCAGTTCTTC. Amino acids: CASQDRSSYNEQFF.

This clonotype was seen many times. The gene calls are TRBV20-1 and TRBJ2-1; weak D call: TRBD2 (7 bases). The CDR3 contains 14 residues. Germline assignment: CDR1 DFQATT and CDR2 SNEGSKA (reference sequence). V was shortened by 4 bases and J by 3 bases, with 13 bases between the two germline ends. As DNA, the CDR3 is TGCAGTGCTATGGGGGGGGCTGTCTACAATGAGCAGTTCTTC. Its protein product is CSAMGGAVYNEQFF.

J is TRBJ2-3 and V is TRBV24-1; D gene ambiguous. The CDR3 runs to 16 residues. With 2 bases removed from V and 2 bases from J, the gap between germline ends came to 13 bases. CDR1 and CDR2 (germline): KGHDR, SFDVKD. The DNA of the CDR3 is TGTGCCACCAGTGATTCTGGCGTGGCTCCCACAGATACGCAGTATTTT. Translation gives CATSDSGVAPTDTQYF.